This T cell receptor beta chain was sequenced during a study of cytomegalovirus exposure and HLA in healthy donors. 13 Jbeta primers and 60 Vbeta primers were used for the PCR. Clones were read by immunoSEQ multiplex PCR, and TCRdb kept only the in-frame ones, dropping some. The table records about 170,000 clones, around 80% of them present only once. Germline CDR1 SGHRS, CDR2 YFSETQ. This CDR3 has 16 amino acids. Trimming shortened V by 4 bases and J by 4 bases, and 17 bases separated the two germline ends. Turning to this clone: Its antigen is currently unknown.

Whereas donors were nominally healthy upon sampling, unrecorded immune exposures were probable. Regarding the study as a whole: In most subjects, TCR beta sequences reportedly gave accurate predictions of HLA-A and HLA-B alleles.

V is TRBV5-1 and J is TRBJ1-4, with D possibly TRBD1 on 6 matching bases. Sequenced material: PBMCs. The TCR originated in a woman between 50 and 59 years old in good health and CMV-seropositive. CDR3 sequence reads: CASSMTGGSINEKLFF. CDR3 in DNA: TGCGCCAGCAGCATGACAGGCGGCTCCATTAATGAAAAACTGTTTTTT.